The 18 T cell receptor beta chains below all came from one sample that was sequenced in a study of blood T cell repertoires in COVID-19 (dated by TCRdb to the early 2020s). The receptor library was made with the immunoSEQ multiplex PCR assay. This is the immuneACCESS table as TCRdb keeps it, with only in-frame sequences that have V and J called. A part of the clones is gone; compared with another copy, unresolved V genes explain less than half, and the rest is unexplained. The sample table lists roughly 80,000 clones, over 65% of them with a count of one. The biggest ten clones account for about 14% of the sample. The sequencing input was peripheral blood. The receptor source for this set is a woman between 70 and 85 years old with acute or convalescent COVID-19.

V is TRBV5-6 and J is TRBJ2-7; no definite D call. Trimming removed 4 bases from V and 2 bases from J, with 13 bases in between. This CDR3 has 14 residues. Germline lookup yields CDR1 SGHDT and CDR2 YYEEEE. CDR3 residues: CASSPDGSAYEQYV. CDR3 coding DNA: TGTGCCAGCAGCCCTGACGGGTCCGCCTACGAGCAGTACGTC.

This rearrangement joins TRBV4-1 to TRBJ2-5; 10 nucleotides agree with TRBD2. The CDR3 has 15 amino acids. Per the germline V gene, CDR1 is MGHRA and CDR2 is YSYEKL. After removal of 4 bases from V and 1 base from J, the junction contained 3 bases not matched to a gene. The CDR3 nucleotides read TGCGCCAGCAGCCCCAGCGGGGGGGTCCAAGAGACCCAGTACTTC. It translates to CASSPSGGVQETQYF.

Only one count was recorded for this clone. The V call is TRBV3-1 (or the pseudogene TRBV3-2), the J call TRBJ2-1, with 10 bases aligning to TRBD2. Germline CDR1 LGHDT, CDR2 YNNKEL (reference sequence). Germline trimming cut 1 base from V and 6 bases from J; bases unmatched to any gene: 3. The CDR3 extends over 15 amino acids. The CDR3 nucleotides are TGTGCCAGCAGCCAAGGACTAGCGGGCCCCAATGAGCAGTTCTTC. Residues: CASSQGLAGPNEQFF.

In regard to this clone: Within the sample, other DNA sequences also encode this same CDR3. As DNA, the CDR3 is TGTGCCAGCAGCCGAACAGGGTACGAGCAGTACGTC. This gives the protein CASSRTGYEQYV. The chain carries TRBV7-9 and TRBJ2-7; TRBD1 might be the D (6 bases). Trimming removed 5 bases at V and 4 bases at J, with 9 bases between. This CDR3 is 12 amino acids long. Germline assignment: CDR1 SEHNR and CDR2 FQNEAQ (reference sequence).

V usage is TRBV28 and J usage is TRBJ2-2; no firm D call. This CDR3 is built from 13 residues. Germline V gives CDR1 MDHEN, CDR2 SYDVKM. Trimming left V 3 bases short and J 8 bases short, with 10 bases between. CDR3 sequence reads: CASSLSSRGELFF. The CDR3 nucleotides read TGTGCCAGCAGTTTGTCCTCGCGAGGGGAGCTGTTTTTT.

Only a few counts were recorded for this clone. The chain uses TRBV7-9 and TRBJ2-7; 7 bases map to TRBD2. Germline trimming cut 3 bases from V and 7 bases from J; bases unmatched to any gene: 15. The germline gives CDR1 SEHNR, CDR2 FQNEAQ (reference sequence). This CDR3 comprises 16 residues. In DNA, the CDR3 is TGTGCCAGCAGCTTCACCGGGACTAACCACTTCGGGGAGCAGTACGTC. Translating it yields CASSFTGTNHFGEQYV.

The chain links TRBV28 to TRBJ1-5, with 7 positions matching TRBD1. The germline gives CDR1 MDHEN, CDR2 SYDVKM. This CDR3 is 15 amino acids long. J lost 3 bases, V lost 7 bases, and 9 bases had no gene match. Written as DNA, the CDR3 is TGTGCCAGCACTTTGTGGGACAGTACCAATCAGCCCCAGCATTTT. It specifies CASTLWDSTNQPQHF.

The table lists this clone with a few counts. The V and J genes are TRBV6-5 and TRBJ1-4; 9 nucleotides line up with TRBD1. This CDR3 has 13 amino acids. Germline-derived CDR1 and CDR2 are MNHEY and SVGAGI. Trimming cost V 5 bases and J 7 bases; bases outside gene matches: 2. The CDR3 sequence: CASSRGQGEKLFF. CDR3 DNA: TGTGCCAGCAGTAGGGGACAGGGTGAAAAACTGTTTTTT.

V is TRBV19 and J is TRBJ1-2; no clear D gene. Germline values: CDR1 LNHDA, CDR2 SQIVND (reference sequence). The CDR3 spans 13 residues. Trimming removed 5 bases at V and 4 bases at J, with 11 bases between. As DNA, the CDR3 is TGTGCCAGTAGTTCTGGCACCTTCTATGGCTACACCTTC. It translates to CASSSGTFYGYTF.

The J gene is TRBJ2-3, the V gene TRBV3-1 (or the pseudogene TRBV3-2); 13 nucleotides match TRBD2. Germline trimming cut 1 base from V and 5 bases from J; bases unmatched to any gene: 6. Germline V gene data show CDR1 as LGHDT and CDR2 as YNNKEL (reference sequence). CDR3 length: 17 residues. Here the CDR3 reads CASSQGLAGGRGDTQYF. CDR3 nucleotide sequence: TGTGCCAGCAGCCAAGGACTAGCGGGAGGACGTGGAGATACGCAGTATTTT.

The chain is built from TRBV6-4 and TRBJ2-2; D perhaps matches TRBD1 (5 bases). Germline CDR1 reads MRHNA; CDR2 reads SNTAGT. Deletions cut 5 bases from V and 5 bases from J, with 15 bases between. The CDR3 spans 15 residues. DNA of the CDR3: TGTGCCAGCAGTAAGGGGCAGCCGGGTACCGGGGAGCTGTTTTTT. It codes for CASSKGQPGTGELFF.

As concerns this clone: A read error may be the cause here, since a much bigger clone is one base away. Other DNA sequences within the sample encode an identical CDR3. The genes are TRBV11-2 and TRBJ1-1, with 7 nucleotides matching TRBD1. There are 14 residues in the CDR3. Per germline, CDR1 SGHAT and CDR2 FQNNGV. The CDR3 DNA sequence: TGCGCCAGCAGCTTACAGGGGTCGTCCACTGAAGCTTTCTTT. Translation gives CASSLQGSSTEAFF.

The CDR3 loop is CASSNWDRGTEAFF. Written as DNA, the CDR3 is TGTGCCAGCAGTAATTGGGACAGGGGGACTGAAGCTTTCTTT. The chain carries TRBV6-5 and TRBJ1-1; TRBD1 matches at 11 bases. The CDR3 runs 14 residues. The V and J ends lost 5 bases and 5 bases, in that order; junction bases with no gene match: 4. CDR1 is MNHEY and CDR2 is SVGAGI in the germline V gene.

This clone was counted many times. The chain uses TRBV5-1 and TRBJ2-3; TRBD2 agrees at 12 bases. J was trimmed by 14 bases and V by 0 bases; bases with no gene match: 4. The CDR3 spans 13 residues. The germline V gene encodes CDR1 SGHRS and CDR2 YFSETQ. The CDR3 sequence: CASSLGLAGVGYF. In nucleotides, the CDR3 is TGCGCCAGCAGCTTGGGACTAGCGGGGGTGGGGTATTTT.

The chain uses TRBV6-2 or TRBV6-3 and TRBJ2-2; 7 bases agree with TRBD1. Germline assignment: CDR1 MNHEY and CDR2 SVGEGT. The J segment lost 0 bases and the V segment lost 0 bases, leaving 4 bases of the junction unmatched. CDR3 length: 17 amino acids. The CDR3 DNA follows: TGTGCCAGCAGTTACTCGACGGGACAGACGAACACCGGGGAGCTGTTTTTT. Translating it yields CASSYSTGQTNTGELFF.

The chain joins TRBV27 to TRBJ2-5; D is perhaps TRBD1 (6 bases). Trimming left V 2 bases short and J 3 bases short, with 16 bases between. The CDR3 has 16 residues. Germline V lookup: CDR1 MNHEY, CDR2 SMNVEV (reference sequence). The CDR3 sequence is CASSLGPTGNEETQYF. CDR3 sequence (DNA): TGTGCCAGCAGTTTAGGTCCGACAGGAAACGAAGAGACCCAGTACTTC.

The table lists this clone with a count of one. This sequence joins TRBV27 and TRBJ1-1, with D unresolved. CDR1 MNHEY and CDR2 SMNVEV come from the germline V gene (reference sequence). Trimming took off 3 bases at V and 3 bases at J, with 8 bases between the two ends. The CDR3 runs to 13 residues. CDR3 residues: CASSFSRDTEAFF. CDR3 in DNA: TGTGCCAGCAGTTTTTCACGAGACACTGAAGCTTTCTTT.

The V call is TRBV28, the J call TRBJ1-6, with 8 positions matching TRBD1. CDR1 and CDR2 from the germline V gene are MDHEN and SYDVKM. CDR3 length equals 16 residues. With 3 bases clipped from V and 9 bases from J, the junction kept 10 bases outside the gene matches. CDR3 nucleotides: TGTGCCAGCAGTTTCGTGCTTGACAGGGGAGGTTCACCCCTCCACTTT. Its protein is CASSFVLDRGGSPLHF.